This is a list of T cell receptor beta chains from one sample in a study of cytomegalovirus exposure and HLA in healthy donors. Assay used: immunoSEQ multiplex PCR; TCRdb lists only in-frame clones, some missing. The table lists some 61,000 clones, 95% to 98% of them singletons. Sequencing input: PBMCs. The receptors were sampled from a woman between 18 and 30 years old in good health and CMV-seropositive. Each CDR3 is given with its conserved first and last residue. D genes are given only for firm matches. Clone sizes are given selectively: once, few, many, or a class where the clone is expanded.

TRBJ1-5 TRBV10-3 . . CAIRQGSLSNQPQHF TGTGCCATCAGGCAGGGGTCCCTCAGCAATCAGCCCCAGCATTTT
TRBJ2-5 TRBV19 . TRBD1 CASSRGTGGFEETQYF TGTGCCAGTAGTAGAGGGACAGGGGGCTTCGAAGAGACCCAGTACTTC
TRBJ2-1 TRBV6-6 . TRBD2 CASSGTSGTNEQFF TGTGCCAGCAGCGGGACTAGCGGTACCAATGAGCAGTTCTTC
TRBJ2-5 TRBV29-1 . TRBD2 CSVLTGTSGETQYF TGCAGCGTCCTTACCGGGACTAGTGGAGAGACCCAGTACTTC
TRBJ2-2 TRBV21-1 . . CASSKVRWASFF TGTGCCAGCAGCAAAGTTCGGTGGGCTTCTTTTTTT
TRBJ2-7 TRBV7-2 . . CASSAGQINEQYF TGTGCCAGCAGCGCGGGACAGATCAACGAGCAGTACTTC
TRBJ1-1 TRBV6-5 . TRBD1 CASSYLTQGTEAFF TGTGCCAGCAGTTACTTGACACAGGGGACTGAAGCTTTCTTT
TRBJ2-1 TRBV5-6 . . CASSLYFLSSYNEQFF TGTGCCAGCAGCCTTTACTTCCTGAGCTCCTACAATGAGCAGTTCTTC
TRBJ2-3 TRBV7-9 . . CASSLRGSKTDTQYF TGTGCCAGCAGCTTACGGGGGAGTAAGACAGATACGCAGTATTTT
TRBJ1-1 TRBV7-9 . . CASSLARGEFPRAIFEAFF TGTGCCAGCAGCTTAGCCCGCGGGGAGTTTCCCCGAGCCATCTTTGAAGCTTTCTTT
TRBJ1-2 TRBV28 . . CASVGGGFYGYTF TGTGCCAGCGTGGGAGGTGGCTTCTATGGCTACACCTTC
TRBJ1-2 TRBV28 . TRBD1 CATETGGHGYTF TGTGCCACCGAGACAGGGGGCCATGGCTACACCTTC
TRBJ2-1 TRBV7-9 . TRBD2 CASSLTSGSVGRNEQFF TGTGCCAGCAGCTTAACTAGCGGGAGTGTGGGACGCAATGAGCAGTTCTTC
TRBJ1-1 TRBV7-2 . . CASSADGEPGTEAFF TGTGCCAGCAGCGCCGACGGGGAACCCGGGACTGAAGCTTTCTTT
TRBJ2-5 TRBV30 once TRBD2 CAWSGLAGGWETQYF TGTGCCTGGAGTGGACTAGCGGGAGGTTGGGAGACCCAGTACTTC
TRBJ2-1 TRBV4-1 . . CASSQRPGLLNEQFF TGCGCCAGCAGCCAACGTCCGGGACTTTTAAATGAGCAGTTCTTC
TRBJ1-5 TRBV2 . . CASMGRGGNQPQHF TGTGCCAGCATGGGCAGGGGAGGGAATCAGCCCCAGCATTTT
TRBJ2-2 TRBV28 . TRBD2 CASRTGLAGNTGELFF TGTGCCAGCAGGACGGGACTAGCGGGAAACACCGGGGAGCTGTTTTTT
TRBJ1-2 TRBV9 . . CASSPEGFRGGNRYGYTF TGTGCCAGCAGCCCGGAGGGTTTTAGGGGGGGCAATCGCTATGGCTACACCTTC
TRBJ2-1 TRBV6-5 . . CASTNPRGEQFF TGTGCCAGCACCAACCCCCGGGGTGAGCAGTTCTTC
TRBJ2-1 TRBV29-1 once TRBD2 CSGGGIYNEQFF TGCAGCGGGGGGGGGATATACAATGAGCAGTTCTTC
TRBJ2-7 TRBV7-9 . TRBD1 CASSSNDRGLPYEQYF TGTGCCAGCAGCTCAAACGACAGGGGATTACCCTACGAGCAGTACTTC
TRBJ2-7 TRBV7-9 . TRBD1 CASSPSGTGKSYEQYF TGTGCCAGCAGCCCGTCCGGGACAGGGAAGAGCTACGAGCAGTACTTC
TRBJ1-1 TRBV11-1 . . CASSLREATEAFF TGTGCCAGCAGCCTCAGAGAGGCCACTGAAGCTTTCTTT
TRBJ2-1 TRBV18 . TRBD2 CASSPLKALAASNEQFF TGTGCCAGCTCACCACTAAAGGCACTAGCGGCCTCGAATGAGCAGTTCTTC
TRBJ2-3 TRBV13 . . CASSLWWGPTDTQYF TGTGCCAGCAGCCTTTGGTGGGGGCCCACAGATACGCAGTATTTT
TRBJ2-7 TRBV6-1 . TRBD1 CASSEGQGAYEQYF TGTGCCAGCAGTGAAGGACAGGGGGCTTACGAGCAGTACTTC
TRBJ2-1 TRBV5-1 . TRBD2 CASSLGGAGTRREQFF TGCGCCAGCAGCTTGGGTGGGGCCGGGACTAGACGGGAGCAGTTCTTC
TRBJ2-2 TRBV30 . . CAWTANTGELFF TGTGCCTGGACAGCGAACACCGGGGAGCTGTTTTTT
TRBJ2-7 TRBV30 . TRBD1 CAWRETGLGWYYEQYF TGTGCCTGGAGGGAGACAGGGTTAGGGTGGTACTACGAGCAGTACTTC
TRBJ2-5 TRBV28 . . CASLDGGGKQETQYF TGTGCCAGCCTGGATGGAGGCGGGAAACAAGAGACCCAGTACTTC
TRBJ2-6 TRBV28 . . CASSLGGPGANVLTF TGTGCCAGCAGTTTAGGGGGCCCTGGGGCCAACGTCCTGACTTTC
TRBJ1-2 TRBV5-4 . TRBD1 CASSYRGQGGYGYTF TGTGCCAGCAGCTATCGGGGACAGGGAGGGTATGGCTACACCTTC
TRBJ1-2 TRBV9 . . CASSVGRVDGYTF TGTGCCAGCAGCGTAGGCAGGGTGGATGGCTACACCTTC
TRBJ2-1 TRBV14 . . CASSLRQGGEQFF TGTGCCAGCAGCCTTCGACAGGGAGGTGAGCAGTTCTTC
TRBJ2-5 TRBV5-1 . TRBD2 CASSLERGGTSKETQYF TGCGCCAGCAGCTTGGAGCGGGGGGGGACTAGTAAAGAGACCCAGTACTTC
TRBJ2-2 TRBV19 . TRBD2 CASSLAGTNTGELFF TGTGCCAGTAGTTTAGCGGGTACAAACACCGGGGAGCTGTTTTTT
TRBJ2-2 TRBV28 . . CASSLPMGGPTGELFF TGTGCCAGCAGTTTACCCATGGGGGGGCCCACCGGGGAGCTGTTTTTT
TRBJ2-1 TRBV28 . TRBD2 CASSLLAGVSNEQFF TGTGCCAGCAGTTTATTAGCGGGAGTATCCAATGAGCAGTTCTTC
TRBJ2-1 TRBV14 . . CASSQEIRGGLFF TGTGCCAGCAGCCAAGAAATTAGGGGAGGTCTGTTCTTC
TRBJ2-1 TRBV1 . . CTSSRYTSGICNEQFF TGCACCAGCAGCCGTTATACTAGCGGGATATGCAATGAGCAGTTCTTC
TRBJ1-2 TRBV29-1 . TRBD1 CSVERTDRAYGYTF TGCAGCGTCGAACGCACAGACAGGGCGTATGGCTACACCTTC
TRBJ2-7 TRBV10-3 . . CAISETSSYEQYF TGTGCCATCAGTGAGACTAGCTCCTACGAGCAGTACTTC
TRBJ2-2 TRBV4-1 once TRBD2 CASSQEGGWNGELFF TGCGCCAGCAGCCAAGAGGGAGGGTGGAACGGGGAGCTGTTTTTT
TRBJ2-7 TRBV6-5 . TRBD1 CASSTGQGAAYEQYF TGTGCCAGCAGTACAGGACAGGGGGCGGCCTACGAGCAGTACTTC
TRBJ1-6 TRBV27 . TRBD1 CASSAGQGVSNSPLHF TGTGCCAGCAGTGCCGGACAGGGAGTTAGTAATTCACCCCTCCACTTT
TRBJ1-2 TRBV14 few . CASSPDAGYYGYTF TGTGCCAGCAGCCCCGACGCAGGGTACTATGGCTACACCTTC
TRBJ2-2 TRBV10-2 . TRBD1 CASSDPTGGRTGELFF TGCGCCAGCAGTGACCCCACAGGGGGCCGGACCGGGGAGCTGTTTTTT
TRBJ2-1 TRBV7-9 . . CASSFINEQFF TGTGCCAGCAGCTTTATAAATGAGCAGTTCTTC
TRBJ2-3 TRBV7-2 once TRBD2 CASSPGLARSDTQYF TGTGCCAGCAGTCCCGGACTAGCCCGCTCAGATACGCAGTATTTT
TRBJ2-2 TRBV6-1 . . CASSEVRAAGELFF TGTGCCAGCAGTGAAGTGAGGGCCGCCGGGGAGCTGTTTTTT
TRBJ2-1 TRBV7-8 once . CASSLAPGAYNEQFF TGTGCCAGCAGCTTAGCTCCCGGGGCCTACAATGAGCAGTTCTTC
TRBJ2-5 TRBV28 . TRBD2 CASSLPSGKETQYF TGTGCCAGCAGTTTACCTAGCGGGAAAGAGACCCAGTACTTC
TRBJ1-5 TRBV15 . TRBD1 CATSKDRVQPQHF TGTGCCACCAGCAAGGACAGGGTTCAGCCCCAGCATTTT
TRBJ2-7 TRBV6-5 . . CASSLQRRAGEQYF TGTGCCAGCAGTTTACAGCGCAGGGCCGGCGAGCAGTACTTC